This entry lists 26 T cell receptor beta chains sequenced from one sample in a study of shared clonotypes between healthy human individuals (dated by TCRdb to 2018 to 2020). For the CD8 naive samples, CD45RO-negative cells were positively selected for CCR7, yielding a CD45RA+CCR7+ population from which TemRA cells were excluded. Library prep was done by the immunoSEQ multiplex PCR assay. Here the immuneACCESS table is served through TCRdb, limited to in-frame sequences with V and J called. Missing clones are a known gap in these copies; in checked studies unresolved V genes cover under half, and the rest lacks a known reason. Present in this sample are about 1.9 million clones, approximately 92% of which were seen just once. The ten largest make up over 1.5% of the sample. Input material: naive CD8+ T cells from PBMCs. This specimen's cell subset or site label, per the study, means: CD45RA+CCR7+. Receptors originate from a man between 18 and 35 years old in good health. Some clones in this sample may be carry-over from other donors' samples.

DNA for the CDR3: TGTGCCAGCAGCTTTAGCGGAAGGGGATACGAGCAGTACTTC. This codes for CASSFSGRGYEQYF. The chain links TRBV13 to TRBJ2-7, with D maybe TRBD2 (6 bases). V was pared by 3 bases and J by 4 bases, with 13 bases between. The CDR3 totals 14 residues. Looked up from germline, CDR1 is PRHDT and CDR2 is FYEKMQ (reference sequence). The variable domain in full, with the rest retrieved from reference TRBV13 and TRBJ2-7, is AAGVIQSPRHLIKEKRETATLKCYPIPRHDTVYWYQQGPGQDPQFLISFYEKMQSDKGSIPDRFSAQQFSDYHSELNMSSLELGDSALYFCASSFSGRGYEQYFGPGTRLTVT.

The CDR3 bases are TGTGCCAGCAGCTTAGACGTTAGCCCAAGCTCCTACAATGAGCAGTTCTTC. The encoded protein is CASSLDVSPSSYNEQFF. This chain links TRBV11-2 with TRBJ2-1; no clear D. The CDR3 contains 17 residues. The ends were cut back, 0 bases at V and 0 bases at J, with 12 bases in the middle. CDR1 and CDR2 from the germline V gene are SGHAT and FQNNGV.

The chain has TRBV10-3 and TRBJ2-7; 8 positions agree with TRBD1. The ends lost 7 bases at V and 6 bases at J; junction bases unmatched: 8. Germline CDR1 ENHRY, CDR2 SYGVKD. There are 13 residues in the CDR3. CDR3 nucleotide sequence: TGTGCCATCACCAAGGACAGGGACCGCGAGCAGTACTTC. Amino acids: CAITKDRDREQYF.

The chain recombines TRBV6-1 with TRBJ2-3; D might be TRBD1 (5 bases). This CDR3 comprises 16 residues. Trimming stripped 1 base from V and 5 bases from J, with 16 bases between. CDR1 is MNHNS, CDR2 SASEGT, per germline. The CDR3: CASSEGFGFQGDTQYF. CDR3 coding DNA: TGTGCCAGCAGTGAAGGGTTTGGATTCCAGGGAGATACGCAGTATTTT.

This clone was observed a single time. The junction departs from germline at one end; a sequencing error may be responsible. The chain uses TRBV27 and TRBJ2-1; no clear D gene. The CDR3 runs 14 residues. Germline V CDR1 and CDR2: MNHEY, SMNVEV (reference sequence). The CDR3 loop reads CASSLMSRYNERFF. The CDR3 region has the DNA TGTGCCAGCAGTTTGATGAGCCGCTACAATGAGCGGTTCTTC.

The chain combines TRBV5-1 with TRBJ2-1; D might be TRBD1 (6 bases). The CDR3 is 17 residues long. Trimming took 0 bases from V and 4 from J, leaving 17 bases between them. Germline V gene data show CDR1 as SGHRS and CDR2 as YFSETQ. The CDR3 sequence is CASSLAPGQMSYNEQFF. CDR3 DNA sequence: TGCGCCAGCAGCTTGGCCCCAGGACAGATGAGTTACAATGAGCAGTTCTTC.

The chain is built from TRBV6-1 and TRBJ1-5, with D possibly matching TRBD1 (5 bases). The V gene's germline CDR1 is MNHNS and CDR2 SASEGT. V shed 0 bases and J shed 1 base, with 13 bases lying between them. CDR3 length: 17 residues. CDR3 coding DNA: TGTGCCAGCAGTGAAGCGCGGGGGGTAAGCAGCAATCAGCCCCAGCATTTT. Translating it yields CASSEARGVSSNQPQHF.

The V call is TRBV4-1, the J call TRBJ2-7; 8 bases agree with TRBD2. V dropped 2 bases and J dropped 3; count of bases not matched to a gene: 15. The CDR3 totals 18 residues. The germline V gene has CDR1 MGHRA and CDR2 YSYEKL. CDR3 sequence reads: CASSQSYPGTSRIYEQYF. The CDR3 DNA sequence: TGCGCCAGCAGCCAATCATACCCCGGGACTAGTAGAATCTACGAGCAGTACTTC.

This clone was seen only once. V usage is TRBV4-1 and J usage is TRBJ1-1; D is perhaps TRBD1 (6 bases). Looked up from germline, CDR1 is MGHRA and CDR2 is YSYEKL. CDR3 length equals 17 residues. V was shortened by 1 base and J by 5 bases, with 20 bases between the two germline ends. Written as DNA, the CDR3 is TGCGCCAGCAGCCAAGGAATACCGATGGGGGGGCTTACTGAAGCTTTCTTT. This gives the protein CASSQGIPMGGLTEAFF.

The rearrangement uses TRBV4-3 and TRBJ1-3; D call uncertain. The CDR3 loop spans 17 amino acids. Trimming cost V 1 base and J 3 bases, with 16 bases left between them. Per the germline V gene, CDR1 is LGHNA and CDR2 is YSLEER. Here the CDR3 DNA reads TGCGCCAGCAGCCAAGGAGACAAGGTCCCCTTTGGAAACACCATATATTTT. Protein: CASSQGDKVPFGNTIYF.

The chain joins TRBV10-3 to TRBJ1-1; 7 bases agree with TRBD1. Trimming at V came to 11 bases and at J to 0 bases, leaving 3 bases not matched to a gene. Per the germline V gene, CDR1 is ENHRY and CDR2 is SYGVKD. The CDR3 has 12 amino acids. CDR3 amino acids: CAAGQLNTEAFF. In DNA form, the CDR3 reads TGTGCCGCGGGACAGTTGAACACTGAAGCTTTCTTT.

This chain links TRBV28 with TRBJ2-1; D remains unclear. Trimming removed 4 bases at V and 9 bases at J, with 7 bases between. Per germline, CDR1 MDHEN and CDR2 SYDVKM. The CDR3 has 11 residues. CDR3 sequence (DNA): TGTGCCAGCAGTTACTTCGCTGAGCAGTTCTTC. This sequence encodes CASSYFAEQFF.

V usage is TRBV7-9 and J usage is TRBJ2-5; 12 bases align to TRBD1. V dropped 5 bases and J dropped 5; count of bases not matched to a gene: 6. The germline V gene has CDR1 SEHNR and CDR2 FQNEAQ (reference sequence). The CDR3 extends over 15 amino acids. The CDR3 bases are TGTGCCAGCAGCGCAGGGACAGGGGGCAGGGAGACCCAGTACTTC. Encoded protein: CASSAGTGGRETQYF. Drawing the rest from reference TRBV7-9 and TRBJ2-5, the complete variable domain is DTGVSQNPRHKITKRGQNVTFRCDPISEHNRLYWYRQTLGQGPEFLTYFQNEAQLEKSRLLSDRFSAERPKGSFSTLEIQRTEQGDSAMYLCASSAGTGGRETQYFGPGTRLLVL.

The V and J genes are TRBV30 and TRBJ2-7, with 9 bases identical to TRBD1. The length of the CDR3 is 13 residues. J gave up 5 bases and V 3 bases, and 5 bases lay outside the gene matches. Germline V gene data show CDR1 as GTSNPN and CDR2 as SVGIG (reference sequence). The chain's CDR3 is CAWRGTGNHEQYF. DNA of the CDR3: TGTGCCTGGAGGGGGACAGGGAATCACGAGCAGTACTTC.

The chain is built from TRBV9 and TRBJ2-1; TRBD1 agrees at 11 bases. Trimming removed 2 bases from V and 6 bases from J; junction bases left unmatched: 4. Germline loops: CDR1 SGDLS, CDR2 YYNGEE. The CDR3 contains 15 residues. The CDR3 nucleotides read TGTGCCAGCAGCGTCGGGACAGGGGGTCTCAATGAGCAGTTCTTC. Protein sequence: CASSVGTGGLNEQFF.

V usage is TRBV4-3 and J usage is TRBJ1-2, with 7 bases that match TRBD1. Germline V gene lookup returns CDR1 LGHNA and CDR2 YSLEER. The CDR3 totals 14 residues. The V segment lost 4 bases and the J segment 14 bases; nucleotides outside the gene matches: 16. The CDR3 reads CASSRSTGSTFPTF. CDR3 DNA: TGCGCCAGCAGCCGGTCGACAGGGAGTACCTTCCCTACCTTC.

This chain's CDR3 is CASSLDRRQHPYEQYF. The CDR3 nucleotides are TGTGCCAGCAGCTTAGATCGGCGACAGCACCCCTACGAGCAGTACTTC. This sequence joins TRBV11-2 and TRBJ2-7, with D tentatively TRBD1 (5 bases). V was clipped by 0 bases and J by 2 bases, with 14 bases between them. Germline CDR1 and CDR2: SGHAT and FQNNGV. CDR3 length equals 16 residues.

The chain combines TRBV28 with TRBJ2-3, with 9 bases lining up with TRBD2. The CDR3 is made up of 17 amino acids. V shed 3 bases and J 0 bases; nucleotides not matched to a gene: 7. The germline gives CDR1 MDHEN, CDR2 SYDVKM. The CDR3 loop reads CASSFDPSGVSTDTQYF. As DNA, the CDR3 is TGTGCCAGCAGTTTCGATCCTAGCGGGGTTAGCACAGATACGCAGTATTTT.

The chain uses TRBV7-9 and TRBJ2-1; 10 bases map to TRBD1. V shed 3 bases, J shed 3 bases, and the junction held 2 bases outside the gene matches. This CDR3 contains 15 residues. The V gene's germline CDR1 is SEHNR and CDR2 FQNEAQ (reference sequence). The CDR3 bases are TGTGCCAGCAGCTTCCGGGACAGGGGCTACAATGAGCAGTTCTTC. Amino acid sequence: CASSFRDRGYNEQFF.

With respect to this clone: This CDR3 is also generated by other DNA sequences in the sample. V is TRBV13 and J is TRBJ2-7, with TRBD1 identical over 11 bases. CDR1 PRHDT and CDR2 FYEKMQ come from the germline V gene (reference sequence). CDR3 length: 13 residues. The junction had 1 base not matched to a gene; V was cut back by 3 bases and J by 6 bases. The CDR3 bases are TGTGCCAGCAGCTTGGGGACAGGGGGCGAGCAGTACTTC. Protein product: CASSLGTGGEQYF.

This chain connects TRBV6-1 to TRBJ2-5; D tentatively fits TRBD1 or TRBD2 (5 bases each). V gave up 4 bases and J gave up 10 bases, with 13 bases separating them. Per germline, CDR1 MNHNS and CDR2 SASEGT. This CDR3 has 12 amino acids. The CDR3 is CASSGRDEGQYF. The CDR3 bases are TGTGCCAGCAGTGGCAGGGATGAGGGCCAGTACTTC.

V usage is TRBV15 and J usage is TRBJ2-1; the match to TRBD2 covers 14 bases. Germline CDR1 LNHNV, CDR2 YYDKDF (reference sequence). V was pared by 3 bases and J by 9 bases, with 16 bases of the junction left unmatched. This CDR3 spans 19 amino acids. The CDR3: CATSRLVRQTSGRAGEQFF. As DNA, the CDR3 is TGTGCCACCAGCAGGCTCGTTAGGCAGACTAGCGGGAGGGCAGGTGAGCAGTTCTTC.

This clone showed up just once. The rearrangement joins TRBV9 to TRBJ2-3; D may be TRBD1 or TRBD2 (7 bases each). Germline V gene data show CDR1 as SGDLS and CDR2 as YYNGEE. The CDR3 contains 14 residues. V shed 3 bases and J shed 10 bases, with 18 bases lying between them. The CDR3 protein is CASSGSLRGGSQYF. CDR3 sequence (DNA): TGTGCCAGCAGCGGATCGCTCAGGGGGGGTTCGCAGTATTTT.

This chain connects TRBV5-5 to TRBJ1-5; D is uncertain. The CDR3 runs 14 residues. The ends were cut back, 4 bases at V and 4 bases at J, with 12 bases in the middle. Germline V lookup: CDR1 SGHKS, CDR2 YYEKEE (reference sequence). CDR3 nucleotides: TGTGCCAGCAGCCCGGACCTGACGAATCAGCCCCAGCATTTT. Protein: CASSPDLTNQPQHF. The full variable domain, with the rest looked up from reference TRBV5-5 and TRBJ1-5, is DAGVTQSPTHLIKTRGQQVTLRCSPISGHKSVSWYQQVLGQGPQFIFQYYEKEERGRGNFPDRFSARQFPNYSSELNVNALLLGDSALYLCASSPDLTNQPQHFGDGTRLSIL.

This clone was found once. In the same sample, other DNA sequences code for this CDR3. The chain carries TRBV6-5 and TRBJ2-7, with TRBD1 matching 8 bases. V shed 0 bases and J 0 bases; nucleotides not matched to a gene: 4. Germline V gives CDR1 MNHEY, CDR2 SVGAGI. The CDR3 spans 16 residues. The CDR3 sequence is CASSYSVGQASYEQYF. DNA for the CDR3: TGTGCCAGCAGTTACTCGGTGGGACAGGCCTCCTACGAGCAGTACTTC.

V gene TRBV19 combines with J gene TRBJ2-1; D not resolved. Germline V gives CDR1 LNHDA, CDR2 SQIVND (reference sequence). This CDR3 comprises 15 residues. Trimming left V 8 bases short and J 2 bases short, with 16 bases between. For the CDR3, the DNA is TGTGCCAGTGGCCGCCGCGGTCCCCCCTACAATGAGCAGTTCTTC. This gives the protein CASGRRGPPYNEQFF.